This T cell receptor (beta chain) emerged from a study of T cells after yellow fever vaccination. TCRdb recomputed calls from the 5' RACE reads with MiXCR, one row per CDR3 protein. The sample yields under 550,000 distinct CDR3 sequences, 20% to 25% seen once. As for this clonotype: The germline gene is not matched at one end of the junction; a read error may be the cause.

The clonotype comes from a young man who received the YFV17D yellow fever vaccine. The sequences come from PBMCs, collected 21 days after the first yellow fever vaccination.

Here the CDR3 reads CASSLNWGNEQFF. In DNA, the CDR3 is TGTGCTAGCAGCTTAAATTGGGGCAATGAGCAGTTCTTC. The chain uses TRBV7-7 and TRBJ2-1; D is unresolved. CDR1 is SSHAT and CDR2 is FNYEAQ in the germline V gene (reference sequence). This CDR3 has 13 residues.